Presented here are 24 T cell receptor beta chains from one specimen sequenced in a study of cytomegalovirus exposure and HLA in healthy donors. Researchers ran the PCR with 60 Vbeta and 13 Jbeta primers. The data were produced by immunoSEQ multiplex PCR, yet TCRdb's version contains in-frame clones alone and is incomplete. The sample yields 120,000 or so clones, 75% to 90% seen once. Sequencing was carried out using PBMCs. These receptors were collected from a man aged 25 to 45 in good health and CMV-seronegative.

This chain connects TRBV5-6 to TRBJ2-5, with 7 bases lining up with TRBD2. The CDR3 runs 13 residues. Germline V gives CDR1 SGHDT, CDR2 YYEEEE. V dropped 2 bases and J dropped 2; count of bases not matched to a gene: 0. The CDR3: CASSFGGQETQYF. CDR3 sequence (DNA): TGTGCCAGCAGCTTCGGGGGGCAAGAGACCCAGTACTTC.

This chain connects TRBV14 to TRBJ1-6; tentative D call: TRBD1 (6 bases). There are 14 residues in the CDR3. Germline V CDR1 and CDR2: SGHDN, FVKESK. Trimming cost V 2 bases and J 11 bases, with 13 bases left between them. CDR3 sequence: CASSQTGSIAPLHF. As DNA, the CDR3 is TGTGCCAGCAGCCAAACAGGGTCGATAGCACCCCTCCACTTT.

Comment on this clone: Other DNA sequences in the sample encode the same CDR3. The chain joins TRBV7-9 to TRBJ1-6; D gene uncertain. V was cut by 1 base and J by 10 bases, with 14 bases left in between. The CDR3 covers 15 residues. The germline V gene has CDR1 SEHNR and CDR2 FQNEAQ (reference sequence). The CDR3 DNA follows: TGTGCCAGCAGCTTAGGTGGCTCCCCTCACTCACCCCTCCACTTT. Residues: CASSLGGSPHSPLHF.

The rearrangement links TRBV21-1 to TRBJ2-7; the table names TRBD1, a call not compared with the DNA. TRBV21-1 is termed a pseudogene. The length of the CDR3 is 14 residues. The CDR3 bases are TGTGCCAGCAGCAAAGGACAAAGGTCCTACGAGCAGTACTTC. This sequence encodes CASSKGQRSYEQYF.

J is TRBJ2-5 and V is TRBV5-6; TRBD1 aligns across 8 bases. The DNA end lines up better with TRBJ2-7; the J call may be wrong. CDR3 length equals 15 residues. Germline CDR1 and CDR2: SGHDT and YYEEEE. The CDR3 protein is CASSRVITGGYEQYF. CDR3 bases: TGTGCCAGCAGCCGAGTTATTACAGGGGGCTACGAGCAGTACTTC.

This clone was recorded only once. J is TRBJ2-1 and V is TRBV5-1; D is ambiguous. The germline V gene has CDR1 SGHRS and CDR2 YFSETQ. The length of the CDR3 is 13 residues. V lost 3 bases, J lost 5 bases, and 9 bases lay in between. CDR3 DNA sequence: TGCGCCAGCAGCTGGGCCCCAAACAATGAGCAGTTCTTC. This codes for CASSWAPNNEQFF.

The V call is TRBV5-1, the J call TRBJ2-5, with D unclear. The CDR3 length is 14 residues. The V and J ends lost 1 base and 1 base respectively, with 8 bases between them. Germline V gene data show CDR1 as SGHRS and CDR2 as YFSETQ. This CDR3 reads CASSLLQTQETQYF. The CDR3 DNA is TGCGCCAGCAGCTTGTTACAGACCCAAGAGACCCAGTACTTC.

The chain employs TRBV28 and TRBJ2-1, with a possible D match to TRBD2 (5 bases). The CDR3 contains 13 residues. CDR1 and CDR2 from the germline V gene are MDHEN and SYDVKM. V was trimmed by 3 bases and J by 6 bases, leaving 9 bases between them. Here the CDR3 reads CASSLLTSNEQFF. The CDR3 region has the DNA TGTGCCAGCAGTTTGCTAACTAGCAATGAGCAGTTCTTC.

V gene TRBV28 combines with J gene TRBJ1-1, with a tentative D call TRBD1 (6 bases). Germline CDR1 MDHEN, CDR2 SYDVKM. Trimming removed 8 bases at V and 0 bases at J, with 16 bases between. This CDR3 has 15 residues. This CDR3 is CASEESRGMNTEAFF. The CDR3 coding sequence is TGTGCCAGCGAGGAGAGCAGGGGTATGAACACTGAAGCTTTCTTT.

The chain joins TRBV4-1 to TRBJ2-5; tentatively, D is TRBD2 (6 bases). There are 15 residues in the CDR3. Germline V lookup: CDR1 MGHRA, CDR2 YSYEKL. Deletions cut 0 bases from V and 5 bases from J, with 13 bases between. The CDR3 DNA follows: TGCGCCAGCAGCCAAGATTTGACTAGTGGCGAGACCCAGTACTTC. The encoded protein is CASSQDLTSGETQYF.

The genes are TRBV7-6 and TRBJ2-7; 10 bases map to TRBD1. V shed 0 bases, J shed 4 bases, and the junction held 3 bases outside the gene matches. The CDR3 is made up of 15 amino acids. The germline gives CDR1 SGHVS, CDR2 FNYEAQ. This chain's CDR3 is CASSLATGGGYEQYF. The CDR3 bases are TGTGCCAGCAGCTTAGCGACAGGGGGCGGGTACGAGCAGTACTTC.

This clone was picked up one time. In DNA, the CDR3 is TGTGCTAGTGGTTTGCCACGGGTCCTCGAGCAGTACTTC. The encoded protein is CASGLPRVLEQYF. This rearrangement joins TRBV12-5 to TRBJ2-7; D unclear. The CDR3 has 13 residues. Germline CDR1 LGHNT, CDR2 FRNRAP. Trimming stripped 2 bases from V and 6 bases from J, with 11 bases between.

The V and J genes are TRBV10-3 and TRBJ2-6, with D possibly being TRBD2 (6 bases). The CDR3 totals 13 residues. CDR1 ENHRY and CDR2 SYGVKD come from the germline V gene. The V gene lost 8 bases and the J gene lost 2 bases, with 7 bases spanning the gap. The CDR3 DNA sequence: TGTGCCATCCCGGGGGCTGGGGCCAACGTCCTGACTTTC. Translating gives CAIPGAGANVLTF.

This chain links TRBV13 with TRBJ2-7; tentative D call: TRBD1 (6 bases). The CDR3 loop spans 15 amino acids. Germline loops: CDR1 PRHDT, CDR2 FYEKMQ (reference sequence). V lost 5 bases, J lost 0 bases, and 14 bases lay in between. The CDR3 DNA sequence: TGTGCCAGCAGCCTGTCGTGGGGGCCCTCCTACGAGCAGTACTTC. This translates into CASSLSWGPSYEQYF.

In this sample, this clone turned up a few times. The genes are TRBV2 and TRBJ2-3; 7 positions agree with TRBD1. Germline values: CDR1 SNHLY, CDR2 FYNNEI. J gave up 3 bases and V 3 bases, and 9 bases lay outside the gene matches. CDR3 size: 16 residues. The CDR3 DNA reads as TGTGCCAGCAGTGAGGTCCCCCAGGGGGTAACAGATACGCAGTATTTT. Translating gives CASSEVPQGVTDTQYF.

V usage is TRBV7-6 and J usage is TRBJ2-7, with TRBD1 matching over 12 bases. Germline-derived CDR1 and CDR2 are SGHVS and FNYEAQ. The junction had 9 bases not matched to a gene; V was cut back by 0 bases and J by 0 bases. The CDR3 has 19 residues. The CDR3 bases are TGTGCCAGCAGCTTAGCGTGGGGCGGGACAGGGGGCGCCTCCTACGAGCAGTACTTC. This gives the protein CASSLAWGGTGGASYEQYF. Looking up the rest from reference TRBV7-6 and TRBJ2-7 gives the full variable domain: GAGVSQSPRYKVTKRGQDVALRCDPISGHVSLYWYRQALGQGPEFLTYFNYEAQQDKSGLPNDRFSAERPEGSISTLTIQRTEQRDSAMYRCASSLAWGGTGGASYEQYFGPGTRLTVT.

This chain links TRBV9 with TRBJ2-3; tentative D call: TRBD1 (5 bases). The CDR3 runs 15 residues. Germline V CDR1 and CDR2: SGDLS, YYNGEE. V shed 0 bases and J shed 2 bases, with 10 bases lying between them. For the CDR3, the DNA is TGTGCCAGCAGCGTAGGGGCAGGGTCCACAGATACGCAGTATTTT. Translating gives CASSVGAGSTDTQYF.

The V and J genes are TRBV10-2 and TRBJ1-2, with 9 positions matching TRBD1. Unmatched junction bases numbered 5, after V lost 2 bases and J lost 7 bases. This CDR3 is 14 amino acids long. Germline values: CDR1 WSHSY, CDR2 SAAADI. The CDR3 spells CASSESGQGSGYTF. Written as DNA, the CDR3 is TGCGCCAGCAGTGAGAGTGGACAGGGGAGTGGCTACACCTTC.

In regard to this clone: One end of the junction is discordant with germline, which a read error may explain. This chain connects TRBV14 to TRBJ2-7; the match to TRBD1 covers 9 bases. This CDR3 region has 15 residues. Germline CDR1 SGHDN, CDR2 FVKESK. CDR3 nucleotide sequence: TGTGCCAGCAGCCAAGGCGGGACAGGGCTTTACGCGCAGTACTTC. This translates into CASSQGGTGLYAQYF.

The chain is built from TRBV5-1 and TRBJ1-2, with TRBD1 matching over 7 bases. This CDR3 has 17 amino acids. The germline V gene has CDR1 SGHRS and CDR2 YFSETQ. The ends lost 0 bases at V and 7 bases at J; junction bases unmatched: 15. CDR3: CASSLGGTDKLLGGYTF. CDR3 bases: TGCGCCAGCAGCTTGGGGGGGACAGACAAACTGCTCGGTGGCTACACCTTC. Full variable domain (missing parts from reference TRBV5-1 and TRBJ1-2): KAGVTQTPRYLIKTRGQQVTLSCSPISGHRSVSWYQQTPGQGLQFLFEYFSETQRNKGNFPGRFSGRQFSNSRSEMNVSTLELGDSALYLCASSLGGTDKLLGGYTFGSGTRLTVV.

CDR3 sequence: CASSEGTAVEEQYF. The CDR3 nucleotides are TGCGCCAGCAGCGAAGGGACAGCCGTGGAAGAGCAGTACTTC. The chain combines TRBV5-1 with TRBJ2-7; 7 bases align to TRBD1. The ends lost 4 bases at V and 7 bases at J; junction bases unmatched: 11. The CDR3 totals 14 residues. Germline CDR1 SGHRS, CDR2 YFSETQ.

The rearrangement joins TRBV5-6 to TRBJ2-5; a weak D match, TRBD2 (6 bases). CDR1 and CDR2 (germline): SGHDT, YYEEEE. Trimming removed 3 bases from V and 11 bases from J, with 17 bases in between. The CDR3 totals 13 residues. The CDR3 here is CASSWGRELEQYF. The CDR3 DNA reads as TGTGCCAGCAGCTGGGGACGGGAGCTTGAGCAGTACTTC.

This sequence joins TRBV9 and TRBJ2-3; 7 nucleotides match TRBD2. The V gene end was trimmed by 4 bases and the J gene end by 4 bases; junction bases not matched to a gene: 15. CDR3 length: 17 residues. The germline gives CDR1 SGDLS, CDR2 YYNGEE. DNA of the CDR3: TGTGCCAGCAGCCCCGGAGGGAGCGGGGTTCTCTCAGATACGCAGTATTTT. Translating gives CASSPGGSGVLSDTQYF.

The rearrangement links TRBV10-2 to TRBJ1-2; 11 nucleotides match TRBD1. J lost 0 bases, V lost 6 bases, and 12 bases had no gene match. This CDR3 region has 18 residues. Germline V gives CDR1 WSHSY, CDR2 SAAADI. The CDR3 sequence: CASRLRTGGVTANYGYTF. The DNA for the CDR3 is TGCGCCAGCAGACTTAGGACAGGGGGCGTAACGGCTAACTATGGCTACACCTTC.